The rows below give T cell receptor beta chains drawn from one sample of a study of radiotherapy plus CTLA-4 blockade in lung cancer. Assay: immunoSEQ multiplex PCR; the TCRdb copy retains only in-frame clones and omits some. This table has around 70,000 clones, 65% to 85% appearing once. This specimen was peripheral blood, taken from a patient treated with radiotherapy plus ipilimumab. These receptors all stem from a human donor with non-small cell lung cancer whose response to radiotherapy plus ipilimumab could not be evaluated. Some clones in this sample may be carry-over from other donors' samples. CDR3s include the opening cysteine and the closing phenylalanine or tryptophan. The D gene is left open where the match is weak. Clone size is shown for a subset of rows, as once, few, many or a class of expanded clone.

J gene	CDR3 length	clone size	D gene	V gene	CDR3 DNA	CDR3 protein
TRBJ2-7	12	.	.	TRBV7-6	TGTGCCAGCAGCCACCACAGGGACGAGCAGTACTTC	CASSHHRDEQYF
TRBJ1-1	12	.	.	TRBV28	TGTGCCAGCAGTAACTCCTTCCGAGGAGCTTTCTTT	CASSNSFRGAFF
TRBJ2-7	14	.	TRBD1	TRBV5-1	TGCGCCAGCAAAGGGGACAGGGCAGCCTACGAGCAGTACTTC	CASKGDRAAYEQYF
TRBJ2-7	14	once	.	TRBV5-1	TGCGCCAGCAGCTTCCCAGACGGGACCTACGAGCAGTACTTC	CASSFPDGTYEQYF
TRBJ2-1	16	.	TRBD2	TRBV27	TGTGCCAGCAGTGATTTCCTAGCGGGCTCCTACAATGAGCAGTTCTTC	CASSDFLAGSYNEQFF
TRBJ1-3	12	few	.	TRBV19	TGTGCCAGTAGTACAGCTGGAAACACCATATATTTT	CASSTAGNTIYF
TRBJ2-2	16	.	TRBD2	TRBV6-5	TGTGCCAGCAGTTACCTAGCGGGAACCAACACCGGGGAGCTGTTTTTT	CASSYLAGTNTGELFF
TRBJ1-2	13	.	.	TRBV6-5	TGTGCCAGCACCACGGGGACACGTTGGGGCTACACCTTC	CASTTGTRWGYTF
TRBJ2-7	15	.	.	TRBV5-1	TGCGCCAGCAGCTCGACAGCAGTACGGTCCTACGAGCAGTACTTC	CASSSTAVRSYEQYF
TRBJ2-1	15	.	TRBD1	TRBV4-3	TGCGCCAGCAGCCGCACCGGGACAGGGGGCAATGAGCAGTTCTTC	CASSRTGTGGNEQFF
TRBJ1-2	13	.	.	TRBV5-8	TGTGCCAGCAGCTTGGGGGGGGGCTATGGCTACACCTTC	CASSLGGGYGYTF